This T cell receptor (beta chain) was identified during a study of blood T cell repertoires in COVID-19 (dated by TCRdb to the early 2020s). About the full investigation: The collaborator samples originated in the United States, Italy and Spain and spanned the acute and convalescent phases of COVID-19. The material from the prospective study consisted of cDNA or gDNA derived from T cells, B-cell-depleted T cells, or PBMCs. Sample metadata almost always included a de-identified subject ID, COVID-19 status, age in years and sex. The repertoires were made available in a free public database intended to serve as a resource for research on the immune response to SARS-CoV-2. HLA class I and class II types, where available, came from metadata supplied by the sample provider rather than from assay-based typing. Samples came from the ongoing ImmuneRACE study (first 160 participants) plus 1,254 subjects from 6 global collaborators. Subjects who had been exposed to COVID-19, were actively infected with it, or had recovered from it provided the deeply sampled blood TCRbeta repertoires that made up the dataset.

The collaborating institutions used their own protocols to collect whole blood in K2EDTA tubes. For TCRbeta analysis, collaborators shipped samples as frozen whole blood, isolated PBMCs, or DNA extracted from either of those sample types. In regard to this clone: Its target antigen remains unknown. No much larger clone exists at a distance of one base, and base qualities are not known.

V is cut by 2 bases and J by 8 bases, and the space between the germline ends is 9 bases. The CDR3, cysteine through phenylalanine, is 12 amino acids long. Here the CDR3 DNA is all that survives: 36 bases in frame from base 1. The germline V gene (reference sequence) supplies CDR1 MNHEY and CDR2 SMNVEV. TCRbeta CDR3 regions were amplified from genomic DNA using the immunoSEQ Assay, a bias-controlled multiplex PCR. The original pipeline was this. Nucleated cell counts per sample were estimated from amplification of reference gene primers within the assay. To quantify the absolute abundance of each unique TCRbeta CDR3 rearrangement, sequence reads were collapsed and filtered. Productive Simpson clonality was computed per sample as the square root of Simpson's diversity index over productive rearrangements. TCRdb holds this immuneACCESS table with in-frame rearrangements only. Some clones are missing; in checked studies, unresolved V genes explain under half, and the rest has no known cause. V and J calls and clone size follow that table, whereas D and trimming were derived from the DNA. The sample has over 150,000 clones on record, 65% to 80% of them singletons. The ten largest account for around an eighth of the sample.

Findings and caveats that apply to the study as a whole: How much clinical and demographic metadata was included differed by source and by participant, and the metadata was provided uncurated.

The chain links TRBV27 with TRBJ1-1; tentative D gene TRBD1, with 5 bases matching. The TCR sequence derives from a woman aged 45-59 years with acute or convalescent COVID-19. Source material: peripheral blood. The DNA sequence follows: TGTGCCAGCAGTTTACGGGCAGGGGAAGCTTTCTTT. Protein translation: CASSLRAGEAFF.